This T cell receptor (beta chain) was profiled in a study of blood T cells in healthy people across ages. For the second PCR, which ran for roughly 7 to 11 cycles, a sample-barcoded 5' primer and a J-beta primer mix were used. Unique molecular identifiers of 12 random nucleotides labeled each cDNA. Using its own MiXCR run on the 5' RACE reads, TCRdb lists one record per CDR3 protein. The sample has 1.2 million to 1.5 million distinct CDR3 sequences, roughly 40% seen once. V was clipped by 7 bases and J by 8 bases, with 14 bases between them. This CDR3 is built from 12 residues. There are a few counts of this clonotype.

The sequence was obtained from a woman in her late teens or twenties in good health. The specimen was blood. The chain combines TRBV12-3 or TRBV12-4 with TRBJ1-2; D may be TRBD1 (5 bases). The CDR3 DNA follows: TGTGCCAGCAACTTGGGGCCAGGAGGCTACACCTTC. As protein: CASNLGPGGYTF.